This T cell receptor (beta chain) derives from a study of type 1 regulatory T cells. About the study: An in vitro protocol generated T-allo10, a Tr1-enriched, alloantigen-specific CD4 T cell product.

TCRdb reanalysed the reads using MiXCR and keeps one entry per CDR3 protein. The repertoire holds 15,000 to 20,000 distinct CDR3 sequences, with 9.5% to 13% as singletons. V gave up 4 bases and J gave up 4 bases; unmatched junction bases: 6. The CDR3 runs to 15 residues. Germline V gene lookup returns CDR1 SGHNT and CDR2 YYREEE (reference sequence). The receptor's source is a human donor in good health. V is TRBV5-4 and J is TRBJ2-1; 9 bases are a match to TRBD2. The sample was CD4+ T cells, either the whole sample or a sorted fraction (not recorded which). CDR3 protein: CASSPSGTNYNEQFF. The CDR3 DNA follows: TGTGCCAGCAGCCCTAGCGGGACCAATTACAATGAGCAGTTCTTC. Drawing the rest from reference TRBV5-4 and TRBJ2-1, the complete variable domain is ETGVTQSPTHLIKTRGQQVTLRCSSQSGHNTVSWYQQALGQGPQFIFQYYREEENGRGNFPPRFSGLQFPNYSSELNVNALELDDSALYLCASSPSGTNYNEQFFGPGTRLTVL.